The sequence of this TCR beta chain was determined in a study of tumor-infiltrating lymphocytes in primary liver carcinoma. Study-level background: Those enrolled were patients of both sexes, who were aged 30 to 69 years. Each of the growths was stage T1-T3 N0M0, extending about 4.2 to 11 cm across.

Constant-region priming of approximately 500 ng total RNA yielded TCR beta cDNA. Slightly modified ARM-PCR served as the procedure for the TCR beta libraries. These libraries came from three rounds of nested multiplex PCR. Two initial PCR rounds of around 10 cycles each paired TRBV1-TRBV30 forward primers with a C-beta reverse primer. Each CDR3 protein is one row after TCRdb ran MiXCR on the multiplex PCR reads. The data show approximately 330,000 distinct CDR3 sequences, 65% seen once. Notes on this clonotype: Antigen unknown.

Alongside blood RNA obtained from unsorted whole blood, germline DNA was also extracted. CDR3 length: 16 amino acids. In germline, CDR1 is MNHNY, CDR2 SVGAGI (reference sequence). J was trimmed by 5 bases and V by 6 bases; bases with no gene match: 14. Overall study results and limits: The 250 largest clones made up significantly more of tumor than blood repertoires (p = 0.039).

Sequences were obtained from peripheral blood. The chain is built from TRBV6-6 and TRBJ2-5, with 8 nucleotides matching TRBD2. This clonotype originated in a man aged 40-49 years with primary liver carcinoma and hepatitis B virus infection. Here the CDR3 DNA reads TGTGCCAGCAGCCGGGGACTAACGGGAGGGTCGGAGACCCAGTACTTC. This encodes CASSRGLTGGSETQYF.